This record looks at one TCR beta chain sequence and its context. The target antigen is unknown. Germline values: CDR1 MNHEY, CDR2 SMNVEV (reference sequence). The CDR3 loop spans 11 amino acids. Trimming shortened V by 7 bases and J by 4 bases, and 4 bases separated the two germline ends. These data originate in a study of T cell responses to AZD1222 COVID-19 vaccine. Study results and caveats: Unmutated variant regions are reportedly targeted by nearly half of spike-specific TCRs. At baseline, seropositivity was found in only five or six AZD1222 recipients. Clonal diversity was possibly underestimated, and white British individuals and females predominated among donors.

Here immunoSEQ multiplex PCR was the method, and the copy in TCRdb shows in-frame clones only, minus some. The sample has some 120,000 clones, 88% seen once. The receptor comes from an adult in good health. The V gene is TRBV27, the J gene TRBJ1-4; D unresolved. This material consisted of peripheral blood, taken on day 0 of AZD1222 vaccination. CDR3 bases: TGTGCCAGCAAGGGTAATGAAAAACTGTTTTTT. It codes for CASKGNEKLFF. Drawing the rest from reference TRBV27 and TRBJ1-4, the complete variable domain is EAQVTQNPRYLITVTGKKLTVTCSQNMNHEYMSWYRQDPGLGLRQIYYSMNVEVTDKGDVPEGYKVSRKEKRNFPLILESPSPNQTSLYFCASKGNEKLFFGSGTQLSVL.